The 8 T cell receptor beta chains reported below all come from one sample, sequenced in a study of memory CD4+ T cells and cytomegalovirus serostatus. Single viable CD3+CD4+CD8-CD45RO+ cells were sorted as the memory CD4+ T cells. Repertoires were generated with immunoSEQ multiplex PCR, while TCRdb's copy carries only in-frame clones and drops some. The data contain tens of thousands of clones, 74% of them singletons. Sequenced sample: memory CD4+ T cells from blood. Every receptor here comes from an adult in good health and CMV-seropositive.

This chain uses TRBV6-5 with TRBJ1-2; D possibly corresponds to TRBD1 (5 bases). V was pared by 6 bases and J by 2 bases, with 10 bases between. Germline V CDR1 and CDR2: MNHEY, SVGAGI. This CDR3 contains 13 residues. The CDR3 reads CASRTGENYGYTF. DNA of the CDR3: TGTGCCAGCAGAACGGGGGAGAACTATGGCTACACCTTC.

This clone was counted once. This chain connects TRBV28 to TRBJ2-6, with 9 bases fitting TRBD1. Trimming at V came to 6 bases and at J to 0 bases, leaving 6 bases not matched to a gene. CDR1 is MDHEN, CDR2 SYDVKM, per germline. The CDR3 spans 17 residues. The chain's CDR3 is CASSWDRVGSGANVLTF. The CDR3 region has the DNA TGTGCCAGCAGCTGGGACAGGGTAGGCTCTGGGGCCAACGTCCTGACTTTC. Supplemented by reference TRBV28 and TRBJ2-6, the full variable domain reads DVKVTQSSRYLVKRTGEKVFLECVQDMDHENMFWYRQDPGLGLRLIYFSYDVKMKEKGDIPEGYSVSREKKERFSLILESASTNQTSMYLCASSWDRVGSGANVLTFGAGSRLTVL.

The gene calls are TRBV28 and TRBJ2-5; 8 bases fit TRBD2. J was trimmed by 5 bases and V by 1 base; bases with no gene match: 6. CDR1 is MDHEN and CDR2 is SYDVKM in the germline V gene. The CDR3 runs to 15 residues. The CDR3 DNA sequence: TGTGCCAGCAGTTTATACGGGGGGGGGCATGAGACCCAGTACTTC. This gives the protein CASSLYGGGHETQYF.

This clone appeared once. The sample has other DNA sequences that encode this CDR3 too. V is TRBV18 and J is TRBJ2-3; 8 nucleotides line up with TRBD2. The CDR3 has 15 residues. Germline V gene data show CDR1 as KGHSH and CDR2 as LQKENI. Germline trimming cut 6 bases from V and 5 bases from J; bases unmatched to any gene: 10. CDR3 nucleotide sequence: TGTGCCAGCTCCCCAATCGGGGGGGCCGAAGATACGCAGTATTTT. Translated, it gives CASSPIGGAEDTQYF.

The chain uses TRBV7-9 and TRBJ2-3, with 7 bases aligning to TRBD1. The J segment lost 9 bases and the V segment lost 1 base, leaving 10 bases of the junction unmatched. The CDR3 loop spans 15 amino acids. CDR1 SEHNR and CDR2 FQNEAQ come from the germline V gene (reference sequence). The CDR3 reads CASSLETGSMGTQYF. Written as DNA, the CDR3 is TGTGCCAGCAGCTTAGAGACAGGGTCAATGGGGACGCAGTATTTT.

The chain couples TRBV5-1 to TRBJ1-6; 11 nucleotides match TRBD1. Per the germline V gene, CDR1 is SGHRS and CDR2 is YFSETQ. This CDR3 is built from 17 residues. Unmatched junction bases numbered 10, after V lost 4 bases and J lost 7 bases. CDR3 sequence: CASSDGTGGGSNSPLHF. In DNA form, the CDR3 reads TGCGCCAGCAGCGACGGGACAGGGGGTGGGTCAAATTCACCCCTCCACTTT.

This chain connects TRBV19 to TRBJ1-1; D unclear. The CDR3 totals 14 residues. Trimming removed 2 bases from V and 1 base from J, with 8 bases in between. CDR1 and CDR2 (germline): LNHDA, SQIVND (reference sequence). The CDR3 sequence: CASSINWQNTEAFF. The CDR3 DNA is TGTGCCAGTAGTATAAACTGGCAGAACACTGAAGCTTTCTTT. Based on the CDR3 plus reference TRBV19 and TRBJ1-1, the full variable domain is DGGITQSPKYLFRKEGQNVTLSCEQNLNHDAMYWYRQDPGQGLRLIYYSQIVNDFQKGDIAEGYSVSREKKESFPLTVTSAQKNPTAFYLCASSINWQNTEAFFGQGTRLTVV.

The rearrangement links TRBV6-4 to TRBJ2-2; 9 bases line up with TRBD1. The germline V gene encodes CDR1 MRHNA and CDR2 SNTAGT. V dropped 2 bases and J dropped 1; count of bases not matched to a gene: 11. The CDR3 is made up of 19 amino acids. The CDR3 here is CASSDSYRGRTLNTGELFF. The DNA of the CDR3 is TGTGCCAGCAGTGACAGTTACAGGGGGCGAACGTTGAACACCGGGGAGCTGTTTTTT.